These 13 T cell receptor beta chains were sequenced from one sample in a study of cytomegalovirus exposure and HLA in healthy donors. Vbeta (60) and Jbeta (13) primers were used in the PCR. Produced via immunoSEQ multiplex PCR; TCRdb's table is partial and in-frame only. The profile covers 100,000 or so clones, with 65% to 80% appearing a single time and roughly a tenth taken by the ten largest. The sample comprised PBMCs. The receptor source for this set is a man in his fifties in good health and CMV-seronegative.

The chain combines TRBV19 with TRBJ1-1; no clear D gene. Germline V gene data show CDR1 as LNHDA and CDR2 as SQIVND (reference sequence). Deletions cut 6 bases from V and 0 bases from J, with 11 bases between. This CDR3 region has 14 residues. The CDR3 region is CASRVGDLNTEAFF. The DNA of the CDR3 is TGTGCCAGTAGAGTCGGGGATTTGAACACTGAAGCTTTCTTT.

This clone has just one count. The chain employs TRBV6-1 and TRBJ1-2; D is uncertain. V lost 5 bases to trimming and J lost 4 bases, with 11 bases between them. The germline gives CDR1 MNHNS, CDR2 SASEGT. This CDR3 is built from 13 residues. The CDR3 DNA follows: TGTGCCAGCAGTCCCCGAAGCCTCTATGGCTACACCTTC. Its translation: CASSPRSLYGYTF.

This clone has just a few counts. The chain uses TRBV30 and TRBJ1-1; 8 nucleotides line up with TRBD1. J gave up 10 bases and V 3 bases, and 7 bases lay outside the gene matches. Germline V gene data show CDR1 as GTSNPN and CDR2 as SVGIG (reference sequence). The length of the CDR3 is 12 residues. CDR3 in DNA: TGTGCCTGGAGCCAAGAAGGGACAGGAGCTTTCTTT. Its protein product is CAWSQEGTGAFF.

Details on this clone: The same CDR3 also results from other DNA sequences found in this sample. This chain joins TRBV19 and TRBJ1-6, with 7 nucleotides matching TRBD1. Germline lookup yields CDR1 LNHDA and CDR2 SQIVND (reference sequence). The CDR3 covers 15 residues. V was clipped by 6 bases and J by 4 bases; unmatched bases: 6. The CDR3 nucleotides read TGTGCCAGTAGCCCCGGGACAGTATATAATTCACCCCTCCACTTT. It is translated as CASSPGTVYNSPLHF.

This sequence joins TRBV4-1 and TRBJ2-2; TRBD2 matches 8 bases. Losses at the gene ends were 2 bases for V and 0 bases for J; bases not matched to a gene: 8. There are 18 residues in the CDR3. The V gene's germline CDR1 is MGHRA and CDR2 YSYEKL. This chain's CDR3 is CASSQFVPGGPNTGELFF. The CDR3 nucleotides read TGCGCCAGCAGCCAATTCGTACCGGGGGGGCCGAACACCGGGGAGCTGTTTTTT.

V and J are TRBV13 and TRBJ1-2; a weak D match, TRBD1 (6 bases). V lost 4 bases and J 1 base, leaving 16 bases between the germline ends. CDR1 PRHDT and CDR2 FYEKMQ come from the germline V gene (reference sequence). CDR3 length equals 16 residues. The CDR3 nucleotides read TGTGCCAGCAGCTCCCCCGGGACACAAGATAACTATGGCTACACCTTC. Protein product: CASSSPGTQDNYGYTF.

V usage is TRBV6-4 and J usage is TRBJ2-1, with D maybe TRBD1 (5 bases). The CDR3 covers 14 residues. V was cut by 9 bases and J by 0 bases, with 12 bases left in between. Germline CDR1 reads MRHNA; CDR2 reads SNTAGT. The CDR3 sequence is CASKQETSYNEQFF. Written as DNA, the CDR3 is TGTGCCAGTAAACAGGAAACCTCCTACAATGAGCAGTTCTTC.

The gene calls are TRBV9 and TRBJ2-1; the D gene is possibly TRBD2 (6 bases). CDR1 SGDLS and CDR2 YYNGEE come from the germline V gene. Between the trimmed V and J ends, which lost 3 bases and 0 bases, there was a span of 16 bases. The CDR3 has 17 amino acids. The CDR3 protein is CASSGSSGPPSYNEQFF. The CDR3 nucleotides read TGTGCCAGCAGCGGCTCGAGCGGGCCACCCTCCTACAATGAGCAGTTCTTC.

This clone was observed a few times. The rearrangement uses TRBV28 and TRBJ2-7, with D possibly TRBD1 on 5 matching bases. V was pared by 1 base and J by 0 bases, with 16 bases between. Germline CDR1 reads MDHEN; CDR2 reads SYDVKM. The CDR3 has 17 amino acids. CDR3 protein: CASSLYAWGRLSYEQYF. The CDR3 bases are TGTGCCAGCAGTTTATATGCGTGGGGCAGGCTCTCCTACGAGCAGTACTTC.

The genes are TRBV18 and TRBJ2-6; 8 nucleotides agree with TRBD1. The CDR3 sequence is 18 residues long. V dropped 3 bases and J dropped 4; count of bases not matched to a gene: 11. CDR1 and CDR2 (germline): KGHSH, LQKENI. The CDR3 DNA reads TGTGCCAGCTCACCCCAAGGACAGGGATGGACCGGGGCCAACGTCCTGACTTTC. It codes for CASSPQGQGWTGANVLTF.

This clone was counted a few times. CDR3 sequence (DNA): TGTGCCAGCCATCAGGACCCAGGGGAAAAACTGTTTTTT. Its translation is CASHQDPGEKLFF. This chain joins TRBV6-5 and TRBJ1-4; D might be TRBD1 (5 bases). Trimming took 8 bases from V and 8 from J, leaving 15 bases between them. The CDR3 totals 13 residues. Looked up from germline, CDR1 is MNHEY and CDR2 is SVGAGI.

As concerns this clone: This specimen includes other DNA sequences encoding the same CDR3. The rearrangement links TRBV4-1 to TRBJ1-5, with D tentatively TRBD1 (5 bases). Looked up from germline, CDR1 is MGHRA and CDR2 is YSYEKL. The CDR3 is 15 amino acids. Trimming took 0 bases from V and 4 from J, leaving 10 bases between them. CDR3: CASSQDRAGNQPQHF. The CDR3 DNA reads TGCGCCAGCAGCCAAGATCGGGCAGGGAATCAGCCCCAGCATTTT.

This sequence joins TRBV5-1 and TRBJ1-1; D unclear. This CDR3 is built from 13 residues. Germline CDR1 SGHRS, CDR2 YFSETQ. Trimming pared 0 bases from V and 6 bases from J, leaving 9 bases between. CDR3 residues: CASSLVGMSEAFF. CDR3 nucleotide sequence: TGCGCCAGCAGCTTGGTGGGCATGTCTGAAGCTTTCTTT.